This T cell receptor (beta chain) originates from a study of OX40 agonist ivuxolimab in advanced cancers. Trimming at V came to 5 bases and at J to 2 bases, leaving 7 bases not matched to a gene. The CDR3 extends over 16 amino acids. Germline-derived CDR1 and CDR2 are SGHAT and FQNNGV. Using immunoSEQ multiplex PCR, the repertoire was profiled, and TCRdb retains in-frame clones only, with some absent. The sample includes about 63,000 clones, 75% to 90% of them seen just once. This specimen consisted of CD4+ or CD8+ T cells sorted from blood, obtained in a trial of the OX40 agonist ivuxolimab. The receptor was derived from an adult with an advanced solid tumor such as melanoma, head and neck, liver or kidney cancer. The J gene is TRBJ2-3, the V gene TRBV11-2; TRBD2 matches at 10 bases. CDR3 region: CASSPRLAGFTDTQYF. The CDR3 DNA sequence: TGTGCCAGCAGCCCCAGACTAGCGGGCTTCACAGATACGCAGTATTTT.